This T cell receptor (beta chain) originates from a study of T cells in Graves' hyperthyroidism and ophthalmopathy. Stable Graves' hyperthyroidism denoted no ophthalmopathy progression over 18 months. The study enrolled patients aged 18 to 65 with newly diagnosed hyperthyroidism of under 2 months' duration. A patient was excluded if there was uncontrolled infection, other autoimmune disease, pregnancy or lactation. RNA transcripts were the template for amplifying TCR beta CDR3 regions. The TCR CDR3 first-round RT-PCR relied on the HTBI primer set. TCRdb passed the multiplex PCR reads through MiXCR, listing each CDR3 protein once. Found here are just over 550,000 distinct CDR3 sequences, 40% to 55% of them singletons; the top ten hold about 7.9%. CDR3 length: 13 amino acids. Germline V gene data show CDR1 as MGHDK and CDR2 as SYGVNS. V gave up 6 bases and J gave up 6 bases, with 15 bases separating them.

Overall study results and limits: Blood shared most expanded thyroid clonotypes above 0.001.

This clonotype was counted many times. Its specificity is unknown. Sequencing input: peripheral blood or thyroid tissue (not recorded which). The chain joins TRBV25-1 to TRBJ2-7; D tentatively reads TRBD1 or TRBD2 (5 bases each). This sequence originates from a young woman with Graves' hyperthyroidism. The CDR3 is CASSSGPLPEQYF. The CDR3 DNA reads as TGTGCCAGCAGCTCGGGACCTCTTCCCGAGCAGTACTTC.